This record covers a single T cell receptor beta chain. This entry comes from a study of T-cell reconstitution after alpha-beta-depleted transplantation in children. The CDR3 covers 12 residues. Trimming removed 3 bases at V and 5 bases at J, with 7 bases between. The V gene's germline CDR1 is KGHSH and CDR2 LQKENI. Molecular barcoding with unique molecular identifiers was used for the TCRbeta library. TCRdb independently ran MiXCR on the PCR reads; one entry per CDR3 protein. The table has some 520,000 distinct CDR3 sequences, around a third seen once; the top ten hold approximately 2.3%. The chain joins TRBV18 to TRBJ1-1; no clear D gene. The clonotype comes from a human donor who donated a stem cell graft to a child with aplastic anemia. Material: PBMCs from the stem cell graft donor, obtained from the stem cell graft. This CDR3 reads CASSPTETEAFF. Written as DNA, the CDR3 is TGTGCCAGCTCACCGACGGAAACTGAAGCTTTCTTT.